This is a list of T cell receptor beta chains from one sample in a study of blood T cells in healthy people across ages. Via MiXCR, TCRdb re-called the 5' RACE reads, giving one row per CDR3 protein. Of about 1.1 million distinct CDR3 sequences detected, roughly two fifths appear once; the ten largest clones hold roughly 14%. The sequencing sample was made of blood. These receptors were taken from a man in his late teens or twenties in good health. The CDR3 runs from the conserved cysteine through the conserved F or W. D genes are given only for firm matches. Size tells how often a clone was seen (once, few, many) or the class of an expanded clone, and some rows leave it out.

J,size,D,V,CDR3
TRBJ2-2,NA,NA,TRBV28,CATSRGSDTGELFF
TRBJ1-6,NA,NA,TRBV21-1,CASLKEGGSSPLHF
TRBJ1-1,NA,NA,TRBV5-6,CASSFDRDSNTEAFF
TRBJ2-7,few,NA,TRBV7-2,CASSLEGVGSYEQYF
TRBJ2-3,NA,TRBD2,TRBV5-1,CASSLGGLAGQDTQYF
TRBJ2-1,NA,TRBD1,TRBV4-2,CASSQGRTGNNEQFF
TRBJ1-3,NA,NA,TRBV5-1,CASSSTQRSSGNTIYF
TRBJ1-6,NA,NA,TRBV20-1,CSARDPRQSNNSPLHF
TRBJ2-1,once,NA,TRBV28,CASTGGRGYNEQFF
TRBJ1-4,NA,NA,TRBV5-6,CASSLGQGTLGGAKLFF
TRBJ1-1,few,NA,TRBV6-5,CASSFLAGSAQAFF
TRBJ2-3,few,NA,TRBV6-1,CASSPQRGATSTDTQYF
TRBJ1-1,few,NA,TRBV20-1,CSALVLNTEAFF
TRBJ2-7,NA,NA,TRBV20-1,CSARDLSGLYEQYF
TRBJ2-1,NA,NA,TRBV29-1,CSVDGLWKSSYNGQFF
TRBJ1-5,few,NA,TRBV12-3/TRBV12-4,CASTGGQPQHF
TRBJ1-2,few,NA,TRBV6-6,CASSYPGQHYGYTF
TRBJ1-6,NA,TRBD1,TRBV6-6,CAGKDRGQSNSPLHF
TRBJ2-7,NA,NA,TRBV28,CASNPLSGEQYF
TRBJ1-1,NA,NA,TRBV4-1,CASSQPPGSNTEAFF
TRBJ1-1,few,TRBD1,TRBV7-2,CASSPSWRDRVFSLFEAFF
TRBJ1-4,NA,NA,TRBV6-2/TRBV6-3,CASSYSVAATTTNEKLFF
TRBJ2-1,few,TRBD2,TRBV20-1,CSARSPGTSGGSSYNEQFF
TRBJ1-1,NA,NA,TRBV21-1,CASSKREGPMNTEAFF
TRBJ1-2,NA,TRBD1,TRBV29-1,CSAAIGQGLGGYTF
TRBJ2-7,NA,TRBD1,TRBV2,CASRDDRGPYEQYF
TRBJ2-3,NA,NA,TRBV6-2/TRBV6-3,CASSYQIAESTDTQYF
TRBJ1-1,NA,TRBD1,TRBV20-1,CSARRQGPLKEAFF
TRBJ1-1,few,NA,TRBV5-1,CASSLRQSINTEAFF
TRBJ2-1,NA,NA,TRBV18,CASSPREQQFF
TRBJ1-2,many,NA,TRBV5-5,CASSLEAGNYGYTF
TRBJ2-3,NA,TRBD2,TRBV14,CASKLAASTDTQYF
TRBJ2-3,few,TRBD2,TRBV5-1,CASSSGLPDTDTQYF
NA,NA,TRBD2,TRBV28,CASSLGPYSGAYEQYF
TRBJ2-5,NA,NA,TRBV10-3,CAISEVRQETQYF
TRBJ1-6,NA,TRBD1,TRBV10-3,CAIRGNTGGANGSPLHF
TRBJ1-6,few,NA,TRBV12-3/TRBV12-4,CASSQTGHSEFLHF
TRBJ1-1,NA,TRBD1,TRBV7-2,CASSITGTERVNTEAFF
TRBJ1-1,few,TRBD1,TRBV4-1,CASSLGQGAPEAFF
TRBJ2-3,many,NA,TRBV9,CASSVSDTGTQYF
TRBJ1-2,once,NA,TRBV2,CARGGGDGYTF
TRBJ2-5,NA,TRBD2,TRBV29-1,CSVVPPFSGGADEQYF
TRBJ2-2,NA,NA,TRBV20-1,CSAPTVNTGELFF
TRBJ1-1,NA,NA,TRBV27,CASSPDHTTEAFF
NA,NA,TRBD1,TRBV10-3,CAIVATGGSYNEQYF
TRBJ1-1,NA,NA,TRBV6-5,CASSYWDRGSTEAFF
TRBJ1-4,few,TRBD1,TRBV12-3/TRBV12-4,CASSFDGQDNEKLFF
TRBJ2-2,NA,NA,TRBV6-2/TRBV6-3,CASLLSPGELFF